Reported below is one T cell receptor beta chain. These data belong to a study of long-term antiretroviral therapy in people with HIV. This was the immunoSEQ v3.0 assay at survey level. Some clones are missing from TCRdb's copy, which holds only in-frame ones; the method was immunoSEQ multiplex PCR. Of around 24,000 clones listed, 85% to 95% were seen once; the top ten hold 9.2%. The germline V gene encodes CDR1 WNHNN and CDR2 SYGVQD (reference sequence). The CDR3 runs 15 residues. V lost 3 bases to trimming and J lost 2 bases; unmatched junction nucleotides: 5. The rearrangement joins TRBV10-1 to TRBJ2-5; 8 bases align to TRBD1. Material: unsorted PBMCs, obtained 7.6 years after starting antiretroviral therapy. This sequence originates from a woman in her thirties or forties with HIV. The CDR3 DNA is TGCGCCAGCAGTGATGGTGGACAGGGACAAGAGACCCAGTACTTC. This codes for CASSDGGQGQETQYF.